This TCR beta chain stems from a study of cytomegalovirus exposure and HLA in healthy donors. Study-level findings and limits: The authors listed 180 or so TCR beta chains as cytomegalovirus-associated. It was likely that a cluster of highly shared sequence variants was a sequencing artifact.

About this clone: Its antigen is unidentified.

Use of 60 Vbeta and 13 Jbeta primers characterized the PCR. Sequenced by immunoSEQ multiplex PCR; TCRdb stores in-frame clones only, minus some. The sample is made up of about 88,000 clones, and the top ten hold about 5.9% of it. Germline CDR1 MGHRA, CDR2 YSYEKL. V dropped 1 base and J dropped 7 bases, with 8 bases sitting between them. The CDR3 covers 12 residues. The chain links TRBV4-1 to TRBJ2-7, with no clear D. The sequence came from a girl aged 10 to 17 in good health and CMV-seropositive. Sequenced: PBMCs. The CDR3 sequence: CASSQGMREQYF. For the CDR3, the DNA is TGCGCCAGCAGCCAAGGTATGCGGGAGCAGTACTTC.